The TCR beta chain under discussion was sequenced for a study of blood T cell repertoires in COVID-19. The CDR3 length is 16 residues. Germline V CDR1 and CDR2: SEHNR, FQNEAQ (reference sequence). V shed 5 bases and J shed 0 bases, with 13 bases lying between them. Study processing details: Quantification of nucleated cells was approximated via reference gene primer amplification. Some clones are missing from TCRdb's copy, which holds only in-frame ones; the method was immunoSEQ multiplex PCR. V, J and clone size are taken as reported in that table, and D and trimming were inferred from the DNA itself. The table has 300,000 to 400,000 clones, roughly 90% seen once.

The genes are TRBV7-9 and TRBJ2-2; D is possibly TRBD1 (7 bases). The sequence was obtained from a woman in her forties or fifties with active or convalescent COVID-19. The material sequenced was peripheral blood. The CDR3 region is CASSRGTVANTGELFF. In nucleotides, the CDR3 is TGTGCCAGCAGCCGGGGGACAGTCGCGAACACCGGGGAGCTGTTTTTT. Together with reference TRBV7-9 and TRBJ2-2, the CDR3 gives the full variable domain: DTGVSQNPRHKITKRGQNVTFRCDPISEHNRLYWYRQTLGQGPEFLTYFQNEAQLEKSRLLSDRFSAERPKGSFSTLEIQRTEQGDSAMYLCASSRGTVANTGELFFGEGSRLTVL.